This T cell receptor beta chain originates from a study of neurological immune-mediated disorders. Study overall: Of the multiple sclerosis patients, some 35 in total, around 31 were relapsing-remitting and 3 were secondary progressive.

Germline lookup yields CDR1 DFQATT and CDR2 SNEGSKA (reference sequence). Trimming shortened V by 6 bases and J by 4 bases, and 18 bases separated the two germline ends. This CDR3 has 14 amino acids. Study results and limitations: According to phylogenetic grouping, one related-CDR3 cluster, a possible signature, contained the repertoires of 18 of 34 multiple sclerosis patients.

The cDNA was synthesized by 5'RACE incorporating 10-nucleotide random UMIs. The yield of each sequencing run was over 190 million TCR-beta sequences from 15-18 subjects. TCRdb re-called the 5' RACE reads with MiXCR, one entry per CDR3 protein. The repertoire includes more than 50,000 distinct CDR3 sequences, 5.2% of them detected once, and less than 3.5% sits in the top ten. This clonotype was detected a few times. What it recognizes is unknown. This sequence was found in a woman aged 30 to 39 with multiple sclerosis. This rearrangement joins TRBV20-1 to TRBJ1-2; D might be TRBD1 (5 bases). The sequenced material came from PBMCs. The CDR3, as DNA: TGCAGTGCGCCTAGCCCCGGGGACTCCTATGGCTACACCTTC. Residues: CSAPSPGDSYGYTF.